The 8 T cell receptor beta chains listed next were all sequenced from one sample in a study of blood T cell repertoires in COVID-19. Generated by immunoSEQ multiplex PCR, the TCRdb table keeps only in-frame clones and is missing some. The sample carries 250,000 or so clones, around 87% recorded once. Sequencing was carried out using peripheral blood. Receptor source: an older woman with COVID-19, enrolled during active disease.

V gene TRBV28 combines with J gene TRBJ2-4; D perhaps matches TRBD2 (6 bases). The V gene lost 6 bases and the J gene lost 6 bases, with 18 bases spanning the gap. The CDR3 spans 15 residues. Germline CDR1 is MDHEN and CDR2 is SYDVKM. This chain's CDR3 is CASRGTRGGGNIQYF. The CDR3 coding sequence is TGTGCCAGCAGGGGGACGCGGGGTGGTGGAAACATTCAGTACTTC.

This clone was seen only once. This chain links TRBV18 with TRBJ1-5, with D unresolved. This CDR3 contains 14 residues. The V gene's germline CDR1 is KGHSH and CDR2 LQKENI. V was trimmed by 3 bases and J by 5 bases, leaving 11 bases between them. CDR3 loop: CASSPASADQPQHF. DNA for the CDR3: TGTGCCAGCTCACCCGCCTCGGCGGATCAGCCCCAGCATTTT.

The chain joins TRBV5-1 to TRBJ2-5, with TRBD1 matching 10 bases. The V and J ends lost 4 bases and 4 bases, in that order; junction bases with no gene match: 13. The germline CDR1 and CDR2 sequences are SGHRS and YFSETQ. This CDR3 has 17 amino acids. CDR3 sequence (DNA): TGCGCCAGCAGCCTCAACCGGGACAGGGGACGTGGAGAGACCCAGTACTTC. It encodes CASSLNRDRGRGETQYF.

The J gene is TRBJ1-6, the V gene TRBV5-4, with 8 bases that match TRBD1. The junction had 7 bases not matched to a gene; V was cut back by 1 base and J by 7 bases. CDR1 is SGHNT, CDR2 YYREEE, per germline (reference sequence). The CDR3 sequence is 16 residues long. The CDR3: CASSLRAGGGNSPLHF. The CDR3 DNA is TGTGCCAGCAGCTTGCGGGCAGGGGGCGGAAATTCACCCCTCCACTTT.

The chain links TRBV28 to TRBJ2-7; maybe TRBD2 (6 bases). This CDR3 region has 16 residues. Trimming took off 7 bases at V and 2 bases at J, with 21 bases between the two ends. Germline CDR1 reads MDHEN; CDR2 reads SYDVKM. The CDR3 region has the DNA TGTGCCAGCAACGTGAGGTCCGGGAGAGGTACCTACGAGCAGTACTTC. Its protein product is CASNVRSGRGTYEQYF.

The chain joins TRBV28 to TRBJ2-7; the D gene is possibly TRBD2 (6 bases). Trimming shortened V by 2 bases and J by 0 bases, and 11 bases separated the two germline ends. Per the germline V gene, CDR1 is MDHEN and CDR2 is SYDVKM. This CDR3 contains 15 residues. The CDR3 loop reads CASSLRRVPSYEQYF. CDR3 sequence (DNA): TGTGCCAGCAGTTTAAGGAGGGTCCCCTCCTACGAGCAGTACTTC.

The genes are TRBV4-2 and TRBJ2-5; 9 bases map to TRBD1. Germline CDR1 and CDR2: LGHNA and YNFKEQ. J was trimmed by 1 base and V by 4 bases; bases with no gene match: 7. CDR3 length: 16 amino acids. The CDR3 bases are TGTGCCAGCAGCCCTCTGACAGGGGGTTTCCAAGAGACCCAGTACTTC. Translation gives CASSPLTGGFQETQYF.

This clone was seen a few times. The chain joins TRBV2 to TRBJ1-5; D is possibly TRBD1 (6 bases). The CDR3 is 13 amino acids. Trimming pared 5 bases from V and 5 bases from J, leaving 10 bases between. CDR1 and CDR2 from the germline V gene are SNHLY and FYNNEI. This CDR3 is CASSKDRYQPQHF. The CDR3 DNA is TGTGCCAGCAGTAAGGACAGATATCAGCCCCAGCATTTT.